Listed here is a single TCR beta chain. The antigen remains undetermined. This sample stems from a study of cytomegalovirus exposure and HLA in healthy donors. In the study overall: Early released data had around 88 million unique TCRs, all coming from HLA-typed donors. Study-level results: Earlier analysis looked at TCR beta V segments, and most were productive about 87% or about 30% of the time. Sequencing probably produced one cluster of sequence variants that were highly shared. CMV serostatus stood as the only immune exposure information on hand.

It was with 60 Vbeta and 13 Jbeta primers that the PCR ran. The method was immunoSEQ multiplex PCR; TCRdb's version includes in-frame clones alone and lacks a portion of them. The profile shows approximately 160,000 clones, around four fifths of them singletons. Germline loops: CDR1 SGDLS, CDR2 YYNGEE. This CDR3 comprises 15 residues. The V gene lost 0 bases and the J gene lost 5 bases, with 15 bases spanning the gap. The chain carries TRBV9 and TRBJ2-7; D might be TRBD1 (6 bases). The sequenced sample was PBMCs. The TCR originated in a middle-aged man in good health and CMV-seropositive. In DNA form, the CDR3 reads TGTGCCAGCAGCGTAGAACAGGGATCTAATCACGAGCAGTACTTC. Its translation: CASSVEQGSNHEQYF.